One sample yielded the 21 T cell receptor beta chains listed below, sequenced in a study of human T cells and chemical hapten exposure. TCRdb processed the RACE reads anew with MiXCR; each CDR3 protein has one entry. This sample has a few hundred thousand distinct CDR3 sequences, with about 5.4% found just once. The time point: pre-sensitization, week 0. This sample's treatment: therapeutic diphenylcyclopropenone sensitization with weekly scalp DPC. Sequenced here: whole blood, sampled in connection with sensitization to the hapten diphenylcyclopropenone (DPC). The receptor source for this set is a young woman with alopecia areata. Some clones in this sample may be carry-over from other donors' samples.

This clonotype has just a few counts. Here the CDR3 reads CASQGQTYSSNQPQHF. The DNA for the CDR3 is TGTGCCAGCCAAGGACAGACCTATAGTAGCAATCAGCCCCAGCATTTT. This chain joins TRBV12-3 or TRBV12-4 and TRBJ1-5; maybe TRBD1 (6 bases). The germline V and J ends were trimmed by 8 bases and 0 bases, with 17 bases remaining between them. The CDR3 length is 16 residues.

This clonotype appeared many times. The chain recombines TRBV6-5 with TRBJ2-1; D possibly matches TRBD1 or TRBD2 (5 bases each). The CDR3 loop spans 11 amino acids. The V and J ends lost 6 bases and 10 bases respectively, with 10 bases between them. CDR1 and CDR2 from the germline V gene are MNHEY and SVGAGI. The CDR3 DNA follows: TGTGCCAGCAGAACTGGGGGAGAGCAGTTCTTC. Amino acids: CASRTGGEQFF.

This clonotype showed up many times. The chain combines TRBV20-1 with TRBJ1-4; 10 bases map to TRBD1. The CDR3 contains 14 residues. V lost 0 bases and J lost 8; bases outside the gene matches: 3. Germline lookup yields CDR1 DFQATT and CDR2 SNEGSKA (reference sequence). CDR3 region: CSARDSTGGEKLFF. CDR3 bases: TGCAGTGCTAGAGATTCGACAGGGGGCGAAAAACTGTTTTTT.

V gene TRBV6-5 combines with J gene TRBJ2-7; D is undetermined. This CDR3 spans 15 amino acids. V dropped 0 bases and J dropped 0 bases, with 9 bases sitting between them. CDR1 and CDR2 from the germline V gene are MNHEY and SVGAGI. CDR3: CASSYSGLSSYEQYF. CDR3 DNA: TGTGCCAGCAGTTACTCTGGCCTTAGCTCCTACGAGCAGTACTTC.

The chain couples TRBV18 to TRBJ2-1; possible D gene TRBD1, 6 bases. V was pared by 4 bases and J by 1 base, with 17 bases between. Per germline, CDR1 KGHSH and CDR2 LQKENI. There are 17 residues in the CDR3. The CDR3 coding sequence is TGTGCCAGCTCACGTACAGGGAGAGGGGTATCCTACAATGAGCAGTTCTTC. Its protein is CASSRTGRGVSYNEQFF.

This rearrangement joins TRBV6-5 to TRBJ1-1; D may be TRBD1 (5 bases). Germline CDR1 reads MNHEY; CDR2 reads SVGAGI. This CDR3 spans 14 amino acids. V was clipped by 2 bases and J by 7 bases, with 14 bases between them. The CDR3 DNA follows: TGTGCCAGCAGTTACCAGAAGGGGATAAATGAAGCTTTCTTT. Residues: CASSYQKGINEAFF.

In its sample, this clonotype was seen many times. The rearrangement joins TRBV10-3 to TRBJ2-1; TRBD2 might be the D (5 bases). V dropped 0 bases and J dropped 8 bases, with 8 bases sitting between them. Germline V lookup: CDR1 ENHRY, CDR2 SYGVKD. This CDR3 comprises 13 residues. The CDR3 sequence is CAISESLAHEQFF. DNA for the CDR3: TGTGCCATCAGTGAGTCTCTAGCTCATGAGCAGTTCTTC.

The sample holds many counts of this clonotype. V usage is TRBV7-9 and J usage is TRBJ2-1; D is possibly TRBD2 (5 bases). Germline V gene sequence: CDR1 SEHNR, CDR2 FQNEAQ (reference sequence). Trimming left V 3 bases short and J 8 bases short, with 11 bases between. This CDR3 region has 13 residues. Here the CDR3 reads CASSFDPEDEQFF. The CDR3 nucleotides are TGTGCCAGCAGCTTTGACCCGGAGGATGAGCAGTTCTTC.

This clonotype was detected only a few times. This sequence joins TRBV12-3 or TRBV12-4 and TRBJ1-5, with 9 bases aligning to TRBD1. The CDR3 contains 13 residues. Germline trimming cut 7 bases from V and 5 bases from J; bases unmatched to any gene: 3. This chain's CDR3 is CASTRTGDQPQHF. The CDR3 bases are TGTGCCAGCACCCGGACAGGGGATCAGCCCCAGCATTTT.

This clonotype has only a few counts. V and J are TRBV20-1 and TRBJ2-5; D might be TRBD1 (6 bases). Germline CDR1 reads DFQATT; CDR2 reads SNEGSKA (reference sequence). Trimming stripped 1 base from V and 9 bases from J, with 21 bases between. CDR3 size: 15 residues. CDR3 loop: CSARARGRTRAAQYF. The CDR3 DNA follows: TGCAGTGCTAGAGCCAGGGGACGAACAAGAGCGGCCCAGTACTTC.

In this sample, this clonotype turned up many times. The V and J genes are TRBV7-2 and TRBJ2-1, with D perhaps matching TRBD2 (6 bases). With 5 bases removed from V and 10 bases from J, the gap between germline ends came to 24 bases. The CDR3 is 16 amino acids. Germline V gene sequence: CDR1 SGHTA, CDR2 FQGNSA. DNA of the CDR3: TGTGCCAGCAGCCTCCGACTAGGTAGCCCGGAAGTCGAGCAGTTCTTC. It is translated as CASSLRLGSPEVEQFF.

This chain joins TRBV2 and TRBJ1-5; TRBD1 is a possible D gene (6 bases). V lost 6 bases and J lost 6, with 15 bases in between. CDR1 is SNHLY, CDR2 FYNNEI, per germline. CDR3 size: 14 residues. The CDR3 DNA sequence: TGTGCCAGCAGGGGAGACAGGTGGGGTCAGCCCCAGCATTTT. It codes for CASRGDRWGQPQHF.

Comment on this clonotype: A single base separates this from a much larger clone, so it may be a read error. V and J are TRBV12-3 or TRBV12-4 and TRBJ1-2; possible D gene TRBD1, 5 bases. The CDR3 is made up of 13 amino acids. CDR3 sequence reads: CSSSLNQGYGYTF. The CDR3 coding sequence is TGTTCCAGCAGTTTGAACCAGGGCTATGGCTACACCTTC.

This clonotype appeared many times. The chain employs TRBV5-8 and TRBJ1-2, with D perhaps matching TRBD1 (6 bases). Germline loops: CDR1 SGHTS, CDR2 YDEGEE. V lost 2 bases and J 4 bases, leaving 15 bases between the germline ends. This CDR3 contains 15 residues. The CDR3: CASSFFQGLAYGYTF. The CDR3 bases are TGTGCCAGCAGCTTCTTCCAGGGGCTGGCCTATGGCTACACCTTC.

This rearrangement joins TRBV6-5 to TRBJ1-4; D gene unclear. CDR1 MNHEY and CDR2 SVGAGI come from the germline V gene. The CDR3 runs to 15 residues. The germline V and J ends were trimmed by 2 bases and 6 bases, with 13 bases remaining between them. CDR3 coding DNA: TGTGCCAGCAGTTACGGCGGGCGGACGGATGAAAAACTGTTTTTT. Its protein product is CASSYGGRTDEKLFF.

This clonotype was picked up a small number of times. The CDR3 DNA reads as TGTGCCAGCAGTGAATCAGGGACCGGCGAGCAGTACTTC. Its translation is CASSESGTGEQYF. The chain recombines TRBV6-1 with TRBJ2-7; D assignment may be TRBD1 or TRBD2 (5 bases each). The germline CDR1 and CDR2 sequences are MNHNS and SASEGT. The CDR3 covers 13 residues. The V gene lost 2 bases and the J gene lost 6 bases, with 11 bases spanning the gap.

There are many counts of this clonotype. V and J are TRBV4-1 and TRBJ1-4; 8 bases fit TRBD1. CDR3 size: 17 residues. Germline V gene lookup returns CDR1 MGHRA and CDR2 YSYEKL. V was clipped by 2 bases and J by 13 bases; unmatched bases: 18. This chain's CDR3 is CASSQNFNRGLPLGLFF. CDR3 DNA: TGCGCCAGCAGCCAAAACTTTAACAGGGGGTTGCCTCTTGGACTGTTTTTT.

CDR3 loop: CASSPMTGLAYEQYF. The DNA for the CDR3 is TGCGCCAGCAGCCCCATGACAGGGCTCGCCTACGAGCAGTACTTC. This chain uses TRBV5-1 with TRBJ2-7; TRBD1 matches 7 bases. The length of the CDR3 is 15 residues. J gave up 2 bases and V 4 bases, and 9 bases lay outside the gene matches. Germline V gives CDR1 SGHRS, CDR2 YFSETQ.

This clonotype was counted only a few times. The V call is TRBV18, the J call TRBJ2-7, with 13 positions matching TRBD2. The ends lost 6 bases at V and 2 bases at J; junction bases unmatched: 4. The CDR3 has 15 residues. Per the germline V gene, CDR1 is KGHSH and CDR2 is LQKENI. CDR3 protein: CASSLTSGGTYEQYF. CDR3 DNA: TGTGCCAGCTCGCTGACTAGCGGGGGGACCTACGAGCAGTACTTC.

Many counts were recorded for this clonotype. The chain couples TRBV29-1 to TRBJ1-6, with a possible D match to TRBD1 (5 bases). This CDR3 has 14 residues. V lost 5 bases and J 7 bases, leaving 15 bases between the germline ends. Germline V gene lookup returns CDR1 SQVTM and CDR2 ANQGSEA. The CDR3 is CSVKGTDGNSPLHF. CDR3 bases: TGCAGCGTTAAGGGGACTGACGGCAATTCACCCCTCCACTTT.

The chain uses TRBV2 and TRBJ2-1; 11 positions agree with TRBD2. Germline CDR1 and CDR2: SNHLY and FYNNEI. This CDR3 is 14 amino acids long. With V trimmed by 6 bases and J by 6 bases, 4 bases remained unmatched. The CDR3 is CASRELAGVNEQFF. Here the CDR3 DNA reads TGTGCCAGCAGAGAACTAGCGGGGGTCAATGAGCAGTTCTTC.